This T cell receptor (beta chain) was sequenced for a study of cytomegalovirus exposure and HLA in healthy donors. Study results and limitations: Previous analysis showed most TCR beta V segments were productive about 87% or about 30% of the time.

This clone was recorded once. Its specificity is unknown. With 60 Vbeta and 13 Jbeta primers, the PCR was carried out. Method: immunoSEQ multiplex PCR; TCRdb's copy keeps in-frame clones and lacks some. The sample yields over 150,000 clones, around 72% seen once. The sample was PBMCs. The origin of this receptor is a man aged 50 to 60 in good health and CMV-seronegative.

The CDR3 DNA sequence: TGCAGCGTTGGGGGGGGGACGACAGACAAAATCTCTGGAAACACCATATATTTT. Amino acids: CSVGGGTTDKISGNTIYF. The chain carries TRBV29-1 and TRBJ1-3; a possible D gene is TRBD1 (5 bases). The V end was cut by 4 bases, the J end by 0 bases, with 22 bases between. Germline loops: CDR1 SQVTM, CDR2 ANQGSEA. CDR3 length: 18 amino acids.